This T cell receptor (beta chain) was found in a study of blood T cell repertoires in COVID-19. Study at large: Sites across the United States, Italy and Spain contributed samples from acute and convalescent COVID-19. Sources were T cells, B-cell-depleted T cells, or PBMCs; the material itself was cDNA or gDNA.

This CDR3 is built from 11 residues. Germline lookup yields CDR1 SNHLY and CDR2 FYNNEI. Trimming pared 8 bases from V and 9 bases from J, leaving 11 bases between. Per the original data handling: Reference gene primer amplification yielded estimated nucleated cell counts. Measured with immunoSEQ multiplex PCR; TCRdb has only the in-frame clones, and not every one. V and J calls and clone size follow that table, whereas D and trimming were derived from the DNA. The sample comprises tens of thousands of clones, about 83% of which are singletons, and 6.5% to 7.5% rests with the top ten. The Seattle patients joined while their infection was active and were tracked longitudinally afterward.

This receptor was identified in a man between 25 and 39 years old with COVID-19, enrolled during active disease. Sequenced material: peripheral blood. The J gene is TRBJ1-5, the V gene TRBV2, with D perhaps matching TRBD1 (5 bases). The DNA of the CDR3 is TGTGCCAGCGGCAGGGAGGGGCCCCAGCATTTT. Residues: CASGREGPQHF.